This entry concerns a single TCR beta chain. The record originates from a study of T cell clonotyping in hematopoietic cell transplantation. TCRdb's table, derived via immunoSEQ multiplex PCR, lists solely in-frame clones and lacks some. The data show about 4,200 clones, 76% seen once. The clonotype comes from a male patient aged 50 or older who had an allogeneic stem cell transplant from an unrelated donor, so the T cells may come from the graft donor. Some clones in this sample may be carry-over from other donors' samples. Sample: peripheral blood mononuclear cells, taken 100 days after allogeneic stem cell transplant.

The CDR3 bases are TGCAGCGCCTACGTCTGGGATAGGGCCTATGGCTACACCTTC. This encodes CSAYVWDRAYGYTF. The rearrangement joins TRBV29-1 to TRBJ1-2; D is ambiguous. The CDR3 has 14 residues. Germline CDR1 and CDR2: SQVTM and ANQGSEA. With 7 bases removed from V and 4 bases from J, the gap between germline ends came to 19 bases.